The present TCR beta chain was sequenced within a study of T cell responses to AZD1222 COVID-19 vaccine. Method: immunoSEQ multiplex PCR; TCRdb's copy keeps in-frame clones and lacks some. The sample lists about 120,000 clones, 80% to 90% occurring once. The V and J ends lost 5 bases and 11 bases, in that order; junction bases with no gene match: 11. Per germline, CDR1 SGHRS and CDR2 YFSETQ. The CDR3 has 14 residues. Broader study findings: Among the donors, most were white British and more were female, and clonal diversity was possibly underestimated. Spike-specific TCR breadth and depth were elevated following two AZD1222 doses.

Note on this clone: The target antigen is unknown.

The sequencing used peripheral blood, collected on day 0 of AZD1222 vaccination. The clonotype originates from an adult in good health. The V gene is TRBV5-1, the J gene TRBJ1-1; 11 positions match TRBD1. For the CDR3, the DNA is TGCGCCAGCAGATCCCCCGGGACAGGGGGACAGGCTTTCTTT. Translating gives CASRSPGTGGQAFF.